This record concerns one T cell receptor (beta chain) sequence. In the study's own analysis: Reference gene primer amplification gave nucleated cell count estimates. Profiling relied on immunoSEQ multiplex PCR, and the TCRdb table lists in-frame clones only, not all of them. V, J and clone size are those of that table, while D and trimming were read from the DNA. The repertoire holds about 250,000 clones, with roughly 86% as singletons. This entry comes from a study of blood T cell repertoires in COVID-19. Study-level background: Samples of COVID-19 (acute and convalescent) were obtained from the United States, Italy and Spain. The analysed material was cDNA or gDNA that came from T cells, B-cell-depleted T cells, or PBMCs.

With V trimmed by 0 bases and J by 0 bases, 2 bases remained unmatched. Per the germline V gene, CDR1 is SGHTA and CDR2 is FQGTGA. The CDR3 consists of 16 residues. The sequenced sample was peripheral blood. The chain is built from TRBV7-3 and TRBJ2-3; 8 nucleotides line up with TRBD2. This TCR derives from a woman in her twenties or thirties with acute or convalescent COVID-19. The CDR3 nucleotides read TGTGCCAGCAGCTTAACTAGCGGGACTAGCACAGATACGCAGTATTTT. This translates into CASSLTSGTSTDTQYF.